This entry features one T cell receptor (beta chain) sequence. Its antigen is undetermined. Every single donor gave one heparinised blood draw, and these averaged around 0.12 L. Over 95% purity was reached by all sorted populations. Expressed TCRB transcripts were sequenced after all isolated RNA was converted to cDNA. Roughly 3.5 million reads per sample on average were obtained from naive, central memory and regulatory T cell samples. The table came from immunoSEQ multiplex PCR; TCRdb's copy has only in-frame clones and leaves some out. The profile shows 95,000 to 150,000 clones, approximately 15% of them singletons. The ends were cut back, 3 bases at V and 6 bases at J, with 14 bases in the middle. CDR3 size: 13 residues. Germline lookup yields CDR1 SQVTM and CDR2 ANQGSEA. The data were taken from a study of beta chain features in type 1 diabetes. Study findings and constraints: Shorter TCRB CDR3s, moderately but significantly so, were found in Type 1 diabetes patients in all four CD4+ subsets. The VDJ junctions of type 1 diabetes patients carried fewer insertions and more deletions.

The sequencing input was central memory CD4+ T cells from blood. The J gene is TRBJ1-1, the V gene TRBV29-1; perhaps TRBD1 as D (5 bases). The clonotype comes from a man younger than 35 with type 1 diabetes. The CDR3 region is CSVESQGSAEAFF. In DNA form, the CDR3 reads TGCAGCGTTGAGTCCCAGGGTTCCGCTGAAGCTTTCTTT.